The sequence of this TCR beta chain was determined in a study of OX40 agonist ivuxolimab in advanced cancers. Looking at the study overall: The costimulatory receptor OX40 (CD134) was targeted by ivuxolimab, a fully human IgG2 agonistic monoclonal antibody. In the dose-escalation cohort, around 80% of patients were male, and the mean age was 60 years with a range of about 20 to 80. Intravenous ivuxolimab was administered to patients every 2 weeks at six dose levels: 0.01, 0.1, 0.3, 1.5, 3 and 10 mg/kg. Three dose-escalation patients achieved partial responses, one with hepatocellular carcinoma and two with cutaneous melanoma. The monotherapy dose-escalation portion (N of about 50 patients) of the phase I ivuxolimab trial is reported in the paper. Patients were allowed to have had prior anti-PD-1, anti-PD-L1 or anti-CTLA-4 therapy, and 40% to 45% of the dose-escalation patients had been treated with checkpoint inhibitors. Peripheral TCRbeta sequencing aimed to test whether ivuxolimab altered TCR sequence diversity and caused clonal T-cell expansion. Of the roughly 52 dose-escalation patients, hepatocellular carcinoma was present in 19, melanoma in roughly 15, renal cell carcinoma in 9 and head and neck cancer in 9. The full study reports these points: At doses from 0.1 to 3.0 mg/kg, clonal expansion was seen in both CD4+ and CD8+ blood T cells between baseline and week 6. Partial responders in the 0.1-3.0 mg/kg groups had among the lowest normalized peripheral clonal expansion, especially among CD8+ T cells. After ivuxolimab, more expanded clones were found on average in CD8+ T cells than in CD4+ T cells. The antigen specificity of the peripheral T cells that underwent clonal expansion was not determined. Low levels of normalized T-cell clonal expansion were also seen in some patients who did not respond.

For sequencing of the TCRbeta CDR3 region, genomic DNA was extracted from the sorted cells. The immunoSEQ Assay was used for sequencing of TCRbeta CDR3 regions. Drawn from immuneACCESS, this table holds only the in-frame rearrangements with V and J called that TCRdb kept. Clones are partly lost; checked studies trace under half to an unresolved V gene and leave the rest unexplained. The sample records fewer than 120,000 clones, around 90% of which are singletons. The ten largest clonotypes hold less than 0.3% of the sample. Patients with autoimmune disease history or receiving systemic immunosuppression were excluded from the trial. Peripheral blood for TCR sequencing was collected from all dose cohorts at baseline, on cycle 4 day 1, and on cycle 7 day 1. Samples came from an open-label, multicenter, first-in-human phase I dose-escalation trial of ivuxolimab. The trial enrolled adults with locally advanced or metastatic head and neck squamous cell, hepatocellular, melanoma or renal cell carcinoma. Before TCR sequencing, CD4+ T cells and CD8+ T cells were sorted from peripheral blood as separate populations.

In regard to this clone: Its antigen has not been determined. No qualities accompany the bases; no much larger clone lies one base away.

This sample comprised CD4+ or CD8+ T cells sorted from blood, obtained in a trial of the OX40 agonist ivuxolimab. The source is an adult with an advanced solid tumor such as melanoma, head and neck, liver or kidney cancer.

The nucleotide sequence reads TGTGCCAGCAGCCCAGGAGCGGGACAGGGGAATGAAAAACTGTTTTTT. This encodes CASSPGAGQGNEKLFF. The chain is encoded by TRBV5-6 joined to TRBJ1-4; 10 central nucleotides agree with TRBD1. V has 4 bases trimmed and J has 5 bases trimmed; junction bases matching no gene number 8. Counted from cysteine to phenylalanine, this CDR3 has 16 amino acids. This entry keeps only the CDR3 DNA: 48 bases, framed from base 1. The germline V gene gives CDR1 as SGHDT and CDR2 as YYEEEE.